The clone carrying this T cell receptor beta chain was observed once. The analysis combined second doses at about 4 or about 12 weeks. The data were produced by immunoSEQ multiplex PCR, yet TCRdb's version contains in-frame clones alone and is incomplete. The sample has 33,000 or so clones; roughly 88% are singletons. The data belong to a study of T cell responses to AZD1222 COVID-19 vaccine. This CDR3 is built from 16 residues. Germline-derived CDR1 and CDR2 are LNHDA and SQIVND (reference sequence). Trimming pared 3 bases from V and 3 bases from J, leaving 17 bases between. This specimen consisted of peripheral blood, obtained 28 days after the second AZD1222 dose. The receptor's source is an adult who received the AZD1222 COVID-19 vaccine. The genes are TRBV19 and TRBJ1-1, with D hard to call. The CDR3 bases are TGTGCCAGTAGTATCATCGGAGCCAGCCAACACACTGAAGCTTTCTTT. It yields the protein CASSIIGASQHTEAFF.